The present T cell receptor beta chain was sequenced within a study of T cell responses to AZD1222 COVID-19 vaccine. Study-wide points: Mostly white British, mostly female donors; authors suggested clonal diversity may be underestimated. Unmutated variant regions reportedly attract nearly half of all spike-specific TCRs.

Profiled with immunoSEQ multiplex PCR; TCRdb holds only in-frame clones, not every one. The repertoire holds over 120,000 clones, about 92% seen once, with around 10% in the top ten. Comment on this clone: Its antigen remains unknown.

Germline values: CDR1 LNHNV, CDR2 YYDKDF (reference sequence). This CDR3 is 17 amino acids long. The trim removed 5 bases at V and 4 bases at J, leaving 15 bases unmatched. This receptor was taken from an adult who had recovered from COVID-19. The material sequenced was peripheral blood, taken after recovery from COVID-19. The genes are TRBV15 and TRBJ2-5; TRBD2 agrees at 8 bases. The DNA of the CDR3 is TGTGCCACCAGCCTATGGGATTTACGGGGGGGATTAGAGACCCAGTACTTC. Its protein is CATSLWDLRGGLETQYF.